This T cell receptor (beta chain) came from a study of blood T cell repertoires in COVID-19. Study context: Researchers got acute and convalescent COVID-19 samples from the United States, Italy and Spain. T cells, B-cell-depleted T cells, or PBMCs provided the cDNA or gDNA that served as material.

The table came from immunoSEQ multiplex PCR; TCRdb's copy has only in-frame clones and leaves some out. The sample lists about 150,000 clones; approximately 73% were seen once. V gave up 3 bases and J gave up 1 base; unmatched junction bases: 6. The CDR3 totals 17 residues. The germline V gene has CDR1 MRHNA and CDR2 SNTAGT. The chain has TRBV6-4 and TRBJ2-1, with 10 bases matching TRBD2. This receptor was obtained from a man aged 55 to 70 with acute or convalescent COVID-19. Sequenced input: peripheral blood. The CDR3 spells CASSERLAGASYNEQFF. CDR3 in DNA: TGTGCCAGCAGTGAACGGCTAGCGGGAGCATCCTACAATGAGCAGTTCTTC.